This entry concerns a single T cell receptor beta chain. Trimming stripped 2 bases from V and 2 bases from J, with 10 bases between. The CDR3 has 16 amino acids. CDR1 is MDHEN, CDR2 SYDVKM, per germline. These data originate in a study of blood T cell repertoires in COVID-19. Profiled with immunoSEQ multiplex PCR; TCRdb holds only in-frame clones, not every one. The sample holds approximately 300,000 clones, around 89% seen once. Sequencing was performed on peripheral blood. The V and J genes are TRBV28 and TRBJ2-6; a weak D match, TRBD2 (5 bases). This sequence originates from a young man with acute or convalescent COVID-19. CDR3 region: CASSLGTAAGANVLTF. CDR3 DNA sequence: TGTGCCAGCAGTTTAGGCACAGCGGCTGGGGCCAACGTCCTGACTTTC.